Below, 5 T cell receptor beta chains from the same sample are listed, as sequenced in a study of Graves' ophthalmopathy and Graves' hyperthyroidism (dated by TCRdb to 2016 to 2019). Sequencing took place on an Illumina HiSeq 2000. TCR beta CDR3 regions were amplified from RNA transcripts for repertoire sequencing. A first-round RT-PCR used HTBI primers with the Qiagen OneStep RT-PCR kit, followed by a second-round multiplex PCR, size selection and purification. The public reads were quality trimmed at Q25 with fastp and then assembled into clones with MiXCR by TCRdb, keeping productive beta chains. All rows with the same CDR3 protein become a single entry with the most common DNA and genes. In all, the sample holds roughly 400,000 distinct CDR3 sequences, and 15% of those were seen once. The leading ten clones occupy roughly 7% of the sample. The specimen sequenced was peripheral blood. These receptors all come from a young woman with stable Graves' hyperthyroidism. Donor details come from another sample of the same person, matched by shared clones.

This clonotype was observed many times. V is TRBV12-3 or TRBV12-4 and J is TRBJ1-2; TRBD1 matches 7 bases. CDR3 length: 13 residues. V lost 5 bases and J lost 5; bases outside the gene matches: 5. CDR3 region: CASSGGGAYGYTF. In DNA form, the CDR3 reads TGTGCCAGCAGTGGAGGGGGCGCTTATGGCTACACCTTC.

In its sample, this clonotype was seen many times. The chain recombines TRBV20-1 with TRBJ1-6; weak D call: TRBD1 (5 bases). The germline V and J ends were trimmed by 0 bases and 10 bases, with 13 bases remaining between them. The CDR3 consists of 14 residues. Germline CDR1 is DFQATT and CDR2 is SNEGSKA (reference sequence). The CDR3 DNA sequence: TGCAGTGCTAGAGATCGAGGGGTGAGGTCACCCCTCCACTTT. Protein: CSARDRGVRSPLHF.

This clonotype was counted ten times or more. The chain has TRBV3-1 and TRBJ1-6, with TRBD1 matching 8 bases. Germline CDR1 reads LGHDT; CDR2 reads YNNKEL (reference sequence). The CDR3 is made up of 17 amino acids. Unmatched junction bases numbered 13, after V lost 6 bases and J lost 6 bases. CDR3 amino acids: CASRYRGSGIGNSPLHF. In nucleotides, the CDR3 is TGTGCCAGCAGATACAGGGGGAGCGGGATCGGTAATTCACCCCTCCACTTT. The full variable domain, with the rest looked up from reference TRBV3-1 and TRBJ1-6, is DTAVSQTPKYLVTQMGNDKSIKCEQNLGHDTMYWYKQDSKKFLKIMFSYNNKELIINETVPNRFSPKSPDKAHLNLHINSLELGDSAVYFCASRYRGSGIGNSPLHFGNGTRLTVT.

This clonotype was seen many times. The chain recombines TRBV28 with TRBJ2-7; D is unclear. The CDR3 extends over 14 amino acids. The germline V and J ends were trimmed by 1 base and 2 bases, with 9 bases remaining between them. CDR1 MDHEN and CDR2 SYDVKM come from the germline V gene. The CDR3 spells CASSLYADAYEQYF. The DNA of the CDR3 is TGTGCCAGCAGTTTATATGCGGATGCCTACGAGCAGTACTTC.

This clonotype has ten or more counts. The chain is built from TRBV19 and TRBJ1-1; weak D call: TRBD1 (6 bases). V dropped 4 bases and J dropped 3 bases, with 12 bases sitting between them. The CDR3 is made up of 14 amino acids. From germline, CDR1 is LNHDA and CDR2 SQIVND (reference sequence). CDR3 nucleotide sequence: TGTGCCAGTAGTAGGCGGGGGCAATACACTGAAGCTTTCTTT. Its protein is CASSRRGQYTEAFF.